This T cell receptor beta chain stems from a study of regulatory T cells in long-lasting Graves disease. Study-wide points: Under persistent disease, TRBV28, TRBJ1-2 and TRBJ2-5 were used preferentially.

The time point is: newly diagnosed GD, antithyroid drugs for less than 3 months. From PBMCs, RNA was extracted and then used to make the TCR library. The patient group derived from an endocrinology department in Xi'an, China. With respect to this clonotype: Its specificity is unknown.

CDR1 and CDR2 from the germline V gene are GTSNPN and SVGIG (reference sequence). The CDR3 covers 13 residues. Trimming left V 1 base short and J 6 bases short, with 10 bases between. Relying on iRepertoire HTBI primers and Arm-PCR of CDR3 regions, the team built TCR beta libraries. TCRdb used MiXCR to reprocess the multiplex PCR reads, holding one entry per CDR3 protein. The sample lists more than 300,000 distinct CDR3 sequences, 12% occurring once. The same data also went into a second study, on T cells in Graves' hyperthyroidism and ophthalmopathy. From that second work: Hyperthyroidism in the patients, aged 18 to 65, was newly diagnosed and under 2 months in duration. Also found in blood were most expanded thyroid clonotypes above 0.001.

Sequencing was performed on peripheral blood mononuclear cells (PBMCs), taken at new diagnosis, from a patient treated with antithyroid drugs. This clonotype was sampled from a woman aged 18-30 years with Graves disease. The rearrangement joins TRBV30 to TRBJ1-5; D is uncertain. The CDR3 protein is CAWSALKGQPQHF. The DNA for the CDR3 is TGTGCCTGGAGTGCCCTGAAGGGTCAGCCCCAGCATTTT.